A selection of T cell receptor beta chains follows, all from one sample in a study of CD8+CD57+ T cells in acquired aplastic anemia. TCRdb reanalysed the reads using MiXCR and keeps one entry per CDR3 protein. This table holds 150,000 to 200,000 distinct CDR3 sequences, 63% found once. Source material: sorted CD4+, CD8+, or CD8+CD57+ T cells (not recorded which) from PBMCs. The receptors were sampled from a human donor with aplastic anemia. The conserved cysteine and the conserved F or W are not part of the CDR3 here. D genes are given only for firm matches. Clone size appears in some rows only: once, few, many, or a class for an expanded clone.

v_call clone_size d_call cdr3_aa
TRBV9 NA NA ASSVEGTGGKLF
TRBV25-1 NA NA ASTSQGKGNEQF
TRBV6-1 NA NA ASSVETGGNQPQH
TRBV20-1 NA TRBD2 SARDFRLAGGKDTQY
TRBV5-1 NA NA ASSSDSYSYNEQF
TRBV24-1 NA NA ATSDFRGHTDTQY
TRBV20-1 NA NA SASRRGDNTGELF
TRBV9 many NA ASSVDQGLGYEQY
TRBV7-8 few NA ASSDNAVGRETQY
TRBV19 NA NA ASSMADEEELF
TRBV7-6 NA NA ASSSGGGFYGYT
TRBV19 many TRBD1 ASRNRGSYNEQF
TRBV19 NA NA ASSIWGPQTDTQY
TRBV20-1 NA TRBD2 SALPGLGTYNEQF
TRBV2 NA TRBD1 ASNQQGNNQPQH
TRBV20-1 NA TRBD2 SARDLAGLASTDTQY